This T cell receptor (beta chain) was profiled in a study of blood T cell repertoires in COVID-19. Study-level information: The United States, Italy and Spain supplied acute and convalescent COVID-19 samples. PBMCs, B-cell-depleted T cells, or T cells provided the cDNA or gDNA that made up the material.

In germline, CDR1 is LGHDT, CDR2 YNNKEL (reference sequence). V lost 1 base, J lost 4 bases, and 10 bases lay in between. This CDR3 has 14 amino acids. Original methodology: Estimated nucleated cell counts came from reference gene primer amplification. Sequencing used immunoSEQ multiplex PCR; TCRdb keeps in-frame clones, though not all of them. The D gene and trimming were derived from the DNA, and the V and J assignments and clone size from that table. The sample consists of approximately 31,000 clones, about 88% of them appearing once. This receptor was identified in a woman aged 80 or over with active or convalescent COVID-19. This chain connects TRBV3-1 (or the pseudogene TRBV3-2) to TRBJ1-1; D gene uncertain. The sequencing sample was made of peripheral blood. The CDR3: CASSQGPYTTEAFF. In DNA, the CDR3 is TGTGCCAGCAGCCAAGGTCCCTATACCACTGAAGCTTTCTTT.